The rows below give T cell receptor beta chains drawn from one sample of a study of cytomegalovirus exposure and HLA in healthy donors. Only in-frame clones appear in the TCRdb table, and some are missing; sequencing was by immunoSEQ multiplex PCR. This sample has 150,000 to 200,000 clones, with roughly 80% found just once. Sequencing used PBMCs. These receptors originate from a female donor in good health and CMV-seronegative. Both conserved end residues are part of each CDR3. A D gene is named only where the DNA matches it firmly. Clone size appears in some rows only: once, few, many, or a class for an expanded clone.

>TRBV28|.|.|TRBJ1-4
CASSLSGGGKLFF
TGTGCCAGCAGTTTGTCGGGGGGGGGAAAACTGTTTTTT
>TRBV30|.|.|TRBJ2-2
CALFETANTGELFF
TGTGCACTGTTTGAGACAGCGAACACCGGGGAGCTGTTTTTT
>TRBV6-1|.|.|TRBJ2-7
CASSEVAGDLGKQYF
TGTGCCAGCAGTGAAGTGGCAGGAGACCTCGGGAAGCAGTACTTC
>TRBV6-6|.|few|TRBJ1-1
CASSYYETEAFF
TGTGCCAGCAGTTACTATGAGACTGAAGCTTTCTTT
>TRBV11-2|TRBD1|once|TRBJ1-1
CASRPTGETEAFF
TGTGCCAGCAGACCTACAGGGGAAACTGAAGCTTTCTTT
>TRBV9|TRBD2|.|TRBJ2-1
CASSVSLGGRESEQFF
TGTGCCAGCAGCGTATCATTGGGCGGGAGGGAAAGCGAGCAGTTCTTC
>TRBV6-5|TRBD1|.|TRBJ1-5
CASSTATGTGQPQHF
TGTGCCAGCAGTACCGCGACAGGGACAGGTCAGCCCCAGCATTTT
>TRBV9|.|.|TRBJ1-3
CASSVGLASGNTIYF
TGTGCCAGCAGCGTAGGGTTGGCATCTGGAAACACCATATATTTT
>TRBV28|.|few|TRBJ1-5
CASTEPPGAQPQHF
TGTGCCAGCACCGAACCCCCAGGGGCTCAGCCCCAGCATTTT
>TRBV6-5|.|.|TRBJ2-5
CASSRPGQGGETQYF
TGTGCCAGCAGTCGACCCGGACAGGGAGGGGAGACCCAGTACTTC
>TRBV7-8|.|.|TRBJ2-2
CASSRQPGGDTGELFF
TGTGCCAGCAGCCGCCAGCCGGGCGGGGACACCGGGGAGCTGTTTTTT
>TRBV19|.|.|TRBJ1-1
CASSLQGWTEAFF
TGTGCCAGTAGTCTACAGGGTTGGACTGAAGCTTTCTTT
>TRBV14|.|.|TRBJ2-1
CASSPKLPTYNEQFF
TGTGCCAGCAGCCCCAAGCTACCAACCTACAATGAGCAGTTCTTC
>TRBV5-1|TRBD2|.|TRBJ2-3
CASSGGTGGADTQYF
TGCGCCAGCAGCGGAGGGACGGGGGGGGCAGATACGCAGTATTTT
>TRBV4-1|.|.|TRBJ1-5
CASSPITDSNQPQHF
TGCGCCAGCAGCCCTATTACAGATAGCAATCAGCCCCAGCATTTT
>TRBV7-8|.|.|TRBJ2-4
CASSIRFRGPKNIQYF
TGTGCCAGCAGCATTCGTTTTCGGGGTCCCAAAAACATTCAGTACTTC
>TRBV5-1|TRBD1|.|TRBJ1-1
CASSQSQGGLMNTEAFF
TGCGCCAGCAGCCAATCTCAGGGGGGTCTAATGAACACTGAAGCTTTCTTT
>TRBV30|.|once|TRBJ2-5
CAWSVQLGVSTQYF
TGTGCCTGGAGTGTACAGCTGGGCGTTTCGACCCAGTACTTC
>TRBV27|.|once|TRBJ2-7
CASSLRAGVAEQYF
TGTGCCAGCAGTTTAAGGGCAGGGGTGGCCGAGCAGTACTTC
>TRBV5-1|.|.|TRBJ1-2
CASSSGPTEKYGYTF
TGCGCCAGCAGCTCCGGACCGACAGAGAAATATGGCTACACCTTC
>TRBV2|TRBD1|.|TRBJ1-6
CASSRGVSQGGFDSPLHF
TGTGCCAGCAGTCGAGGGGTGTCCCAGGGGGGATTTGATTCACCCCTCCACTTT
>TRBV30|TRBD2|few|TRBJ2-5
CAWSGGRTSGTPGTQYF
TGTGCCTGGAGTGGGGGGAGGACTAGCGGTACCCCCGGGACCCAGTACTTC
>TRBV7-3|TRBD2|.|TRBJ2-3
CASSLAGGSTDTQYF
TGTGCCAGCAGTTTAGCGGGAGGGAGCACAGATACGCAGTATTTT
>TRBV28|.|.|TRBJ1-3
CASSPATTGLGNTIYF
TGTGCCAGCAGCCCAGCGACTACAGGGTTGGGAAACACCATATATTTT
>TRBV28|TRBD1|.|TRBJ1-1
CASSANRGYTEAFF
TGTGCCAGCAGTGCCAACAGGGGATACACTGAAGCTTTCTTT
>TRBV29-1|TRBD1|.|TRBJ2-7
CSVEERPKGASAIPNQYF
TGCAGCGTTGAAGAGAGACCCAAGGGGGCGTCCGCCATCCCCAATCAGTACTTC
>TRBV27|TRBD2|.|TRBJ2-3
CASSASGISTDTQYF
TGTGCCAGCAGTGCTAGCGGGATCAGCACAGATACGCAGTATTTT
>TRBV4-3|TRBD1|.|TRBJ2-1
CASSPSTGGVYNEQFF
TGCGCCAGCAGCCCCTCGACAGGGGGCGTCTACAATGAGCAGTTCTTC
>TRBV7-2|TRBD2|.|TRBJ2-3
CASSLEKRGALLDTQYF
TGTGCCAGCAGCTTAGAAAAGCGGGGGGCCCTATTGGATACGCAGTATTTT
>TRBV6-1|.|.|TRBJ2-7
CASSLSSYEQYF
TGTGCCAGCAGCCTTAGCTCCTACGAGCAGTACTTC
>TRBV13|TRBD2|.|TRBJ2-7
CASSPNDGLAGPSYEQYF
TGTGCCAGCAGCCCAAACGACGGACTAGCGGGGCCCTCCTACGAGCAGTACTTC
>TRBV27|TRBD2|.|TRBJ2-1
CASRLVAGGHNEQFF
TGTGCCAGCCGCCTTGTAGCGGGAGGGCACAATGAGCAGTTCTTC
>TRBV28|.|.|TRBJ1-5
CASSPTDTSNQPQHF
TGTGCCAGCAGTCCTACAGACACTAGCAATCAGCCCCAGCATTTT
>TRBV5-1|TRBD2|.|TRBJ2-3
CASSLGLAGGRGSTDTQYF
TGCGCCAGCAGCCTCGGACTAGCGGGGGGGCGCGGTAGCACAGATACGCAGTATTTT
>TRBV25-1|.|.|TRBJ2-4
CASSESSGILAKNIQYF
TGTGCCAGCAGTGAATCATCGGGGATACTAGCCAAAAACATTCAGTACTTC
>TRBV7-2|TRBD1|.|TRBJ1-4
CASSSTGGAGEKLFF
TGTGCCAGCAGCTCGACAGGGGGCGCAGGGGAAAAACTGTTTTTT
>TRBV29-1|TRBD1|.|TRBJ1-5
CSVPGTGDQPQHF
TGCAGCGTTCCCGGGACAGGGGATCAGCCCCAGCATTTT
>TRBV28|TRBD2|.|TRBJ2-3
CASRVTSGSLGTDTQYF
TGTGCCAGCAGGGTTACTAGCGGGAGCCTGGGCACAGATACGCAGTATTTT
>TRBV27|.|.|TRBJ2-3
CATLGGTDTQYF
TGTGCCACCTTAGGGGGCACAGATACGCAGTATTTT
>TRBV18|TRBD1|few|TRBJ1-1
CASSPGTGTEAFF
TGTGCCAGCTCACCTGGGACAGGGACTGAAGCTTTCTTT
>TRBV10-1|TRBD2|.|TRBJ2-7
CASSWEGSNSYEQYF
TGCGCCAGCAGTTGGGAGGGTTCGAACTCCTACGAGCAGTACTTC
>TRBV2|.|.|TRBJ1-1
CASSVGGQMNTEAFF
TGTGCCAGCAGTGTGGGGGGGCAAATGAACACTGAAGCTTTCTTT
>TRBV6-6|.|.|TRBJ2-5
CASSYQSSIGTQYF
TGTGCCAGCAGTTACCAATCTAGCATTGGGACCCAGTACTTC
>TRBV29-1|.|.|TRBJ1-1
CSVVGERGLRTNTEAFF
TGCAGCGTTGTTGGCGAGCGGGGCCTCCGTACGAACACTGAAGCTTTCTTT
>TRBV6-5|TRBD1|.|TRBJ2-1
CASSYSTRGHYNEQFF
TGTGCCAGCAGTTACTCGACCAGGGGGCACTACAATGAGCAGTTCTTC
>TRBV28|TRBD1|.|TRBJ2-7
CASSAPGTGAYEQYF
TGTGCCAGCAGTGCCCCCGGGACAGGGGCCTACGAGCAGTACTTC
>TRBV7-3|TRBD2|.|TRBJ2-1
CASSPTLAGGYNEQFF
TGTGCCAGCAGCCCAACCCTAGCGGGGGGCTACAATGAGCAGTTCTTC
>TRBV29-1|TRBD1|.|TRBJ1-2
CSVVNTGTDYGYTF
TGCAGCGTTGTAAACACCGGGACAGACTATGGCTACACCTTC
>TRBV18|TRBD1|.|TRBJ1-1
CASSLKQGQGNTEAFF
TGTGCCAGCTCACTAAAGCAGGGACAGGGGAACACTGAAGCTTTCTTT
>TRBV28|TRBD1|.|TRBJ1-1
CASIGQGAGNTEAFF
TGTGCCAGCATCGGACAGGGGGCGGGAAACACTGAAGCTTTCTTT
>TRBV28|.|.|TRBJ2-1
CASSDGRNYNEQFF
TGTGCCAGCAGTGACGGGAGAAACTACAATGAGCAGTTCTTC
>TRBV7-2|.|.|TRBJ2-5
CASSLVGGIVAETQYF
TGTGCCAGCAGCTTAGTCGGCGGGATAGTGGCGGAGACCCAGTACTTC
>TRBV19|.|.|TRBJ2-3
CASSISGLTSTDTQYF
TGTGCCAGTAGTATATCCGGACTAACCAGCACAGATACGCAGTATTTT
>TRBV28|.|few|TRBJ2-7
CASSLRVYEQYF
TGTGCCAGCAGTTTACGGGTCTACGAGCAGTACTTC
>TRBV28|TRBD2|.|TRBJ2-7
CASSVTSGRSPEQYF
TGTGCCAGTAGTGTAACTAGCGGGAGGTCCCCCGAGCAGTACTTC
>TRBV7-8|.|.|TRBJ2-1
CASSLAPGGHNEQFF
TGTGCCAGCAGCTTGGCCCCCGGCGGCCACAATGAGCAGTTCTTC
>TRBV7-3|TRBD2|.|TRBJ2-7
CASSLILRGKGEREQYF
TGTGCCAGCAGCTTAATCCTGCGGGGGAAGGGCGAACGCGAGCAGTACTTC